The 21 T cell receptor beta chains in this list originate from one sample, sequenced in a study of T cell repertoires in cytomegalovirus infection. Each CDR3 protein is one row after TCRdb ran MiXCR on the reads. The table has fewer than 300,000 distinct CDR3 sequences, 20% to 30% seen once. Sequencing used PBMCs. The receptors were gathered from a human donor in good health (CMV status not recorded). Some clones in this sample may be carry-over from other donors' samples.

This clonotype was seen repeatedly, ten times or more. The chain couples TRBV7-2 to TRBJ2-3; no clear D gene. The germline V gene has CDR1 SGHTA and CDR2 FQGNSA. Trimming left V 4 bases short and J 0 bases short, with 11 bases between. The CDR3 has 15 residues. The CDR3 spells CASSSPLGSTDTQYF. In DNA, the CDR3 is TGTGCCAGCAGCTCCCCACTCGGGAGCACAGATACGCAGTATTTT. The full variable domain, with the rest looked up from reference TRBV7-2 and TRBJ2-3, is GAGVSQSPSNKVTEKGKDVELRCDPISGHTALYWYRQSLGQGLEFLIYFQGNSAPDKSGLPSDRFSAERTGGSVSTLTIQRTQQEDSAVYLCASSSPLGSTDTQYFGPGTRLTVL.

The chain carries TRBV7-8 and TRBJ1-4; 7 nucleotides align to TRBD1. CDR1 and CDR2 (germline): SGHVS, FQNEAQ. The V gene end was trimmed by 1 base and the J gene end by 6 bases; junction bases not matched to a gene: 5. This CDR3 region has 15 residues. This CDR3 reads CASSLGQGGDEKLFF. The DNA for the CDR3 is TGTGCCAGCAGCTTAGGACAGGGAGGTGATGAAAAACTGTTTTTT.

This clonotype showed up just a few times. V usage is TRBV10-3 and J usage is TRBJ2-1; 7 bases agree with TRBD1. The CDR3 contains 15 residues. Germline V gives CDR1 ENHRY, CDR2 SYGVKD. Germline trimming cut 2 bases from V and 7 bases from J; bases unmatched to any gene: 8. The CDR3 DNA reads TGTGCCATCAGTGAGGACAGGGCCGGAAAGAATGAGCAGTTCTTC. Translation: CAISEDRAGKNEQFF.

This clonotype was recorded many times. As DNA, the CDR3 is TGTGCCAGCAGCCGACTAGCGGGAGTCGGTCTCGAGACCCAGTACTTC. Translating it yields CASSRLAGVGLETQYF. The chain recombines TRBV11-1 with TRBJ2-5; 12 bases match TRBD2. The CDR3 consists of 16 residues. Trimming at V came to 5 bases and at J to 5 bases, leaving 9 bases not matched to a gene. Germline-derived CDR1 and CDR2 are SGHAT and FQDESV (reference sequence).

This clonotype has at least ten counts. The CDR3 DNA reads as TGTGCCAGCAGCCGGCGGGCTAGCGGTCAAGAGACCCAGTACTTC. Protein product: CASSRRASGQETQYF. The chain carries TRBV7-2 and TRBJ2-5; 7 nucleotides align to TRBD2. J gave up 2 bases and V 5 bases, and 8 bases lay outside the gene matches. Germline V lookup: CDR1 SGHTA, CDR2 FQGNSA. This CDR3 is 15 amino acids long.

This clonotype was counted a few times. The V call is TRBV15, the J call TRBJ1-2; D is unresolved. Germline CDR1 reads LNHNV; CDR2 reads YYDKDF (reference sequence). V was shortened by 0 bases and J by 5 bases, with 4 bases between the two germline ends. This CDR3 region has 12 residues. The CDR3 sequence is CATSREAYGYTF. CDR3 nucleotide sequence: TGTGCCACCAGCAGAGAAGCATATGGCTACACCTTC.

The chain joins TRBV9 to TRBJ2-1; 7 nucleotides align to TRBD1. V was clipped by 0 bases and J by 2 bases; unmatched bases: 5. Germline-derived CDR1 and CDR2 are SGDLS and YYNGEE. This CDR3 is 16 amino acids long. CDR3 bases: TGTGCCAGCAGCGTAGCTGGGACAGCCACCTACAATGAGCAGTTCTTC. Amino acid sequence: CASSVAGTATYNEQFF.

This clonotype was detected many times. The V gene is TRBV7-2, the J gene TRBJ2-1; the D gene could be TRBD1 or TRBD2 (5 bases each). Germline V gene sequence: CDR1 SGHTA, CDR2 FQGNSA. V lost 3 bases and J 2 bases, leaving 20 bases between the germline ends. This CDR3 has 18 amino acids. The CDR3 DNA reads as TGTGCCAGCAGCTTGACCGGGGCGACCCCTTTAACCTACAATGAGCAGTTCTTC. This gives the protein CASSLTGATPLTYNEQFF.

The CDR3 coding sequence is TGTGCCAGCAGGCGCCTAGGGAGAAGCAATCAGCCCCAGCATTTT. Translation gives CASRRLGRSNQPQHF. V and J are TRBV6-5 and TRBJ1-5; D uncertain. The V gene's germline CDR1 is MNHEY and CDR2 SVGAGI. Trimming removed 6 bases at V and 1 base at J, with 13 bases between. The CDR3 consists of 15 residues.

The V gene is TRBV6-5, the J gene TRBJ2-2; a possible D gene is TRBD1 (5 bases). Trimming removed 2 bases from V and 4 bases from J, with 8 bases in between. The germline V gene encodes CDR1 MNHEY and CDR2 SVGAGI. This CDR3 contains 14 residues. This CDR3 reads CASSYDRFTGELFF. As DNA, the CDR3 is TGTGCCAGCAGTTACGACAGATTCACCGGGGAGCTGTTTTTT.

The table lists this clonotype with a few counts. The chain carries TRBV20-1 and TRBJ2-5; TRBD1 is a possible D gene (5 bases). Germline CDR1 DFQATT, CDR2 SNEGSKA (reference sequence). There are 12 residues in the CDR3. The V gene lost 1 base and the J gene lost 4 bases, with 7 bases spanning the gap. The CDR3 loop is CSARGRAETQYF. The CDR3 nucleotides are TGCAGTGCTAGAGGCAGGGCAGAGACCCAGTACTTC.

The chain combines TRBV20-1 with TRBJ2-2; 11 positions match TRBD1. The CDR3 has 16 amino acids. V lost 3 bases and J lost 0; bases outside the gene matches: 3. Germline lookup yields CDR1 DFQATT and CDR2 SNEGSKA (reference sequence). This CDR3 reads CSARTGQGANTGELFF. CDR3 DNA sequence: TGCAGTGCTAGGACGGGACAGGGGGCGAACACCGGGGAGCTGTTTTTT.

This clonotype was detected many times. The rearrangement links TRBV7-2 to TRBJ2-1; 8 bases are a match to TRBD2. In germline, CDR1 is SGHTA, CDR2 FQGNSA. The CDR3 runs 14 residues. V dropped 5 bases and J dropped 10; count of bases not matched to a gene: 10. The CDR3 region has the DNA TGTGCCAGCAGCCCCTCGGGGGGGGGCTGGGAGCAGTTCTTC. Amino acids: CASSPSGGGWEQFF.

The sample holds a few counts of this clonotype. V usage is TRBV2 and J usage is TRBJ2-3, with D maybe TRBD2 (5 bases). Germline V gives CDR1 SNHLY, CDR2 FYNNEI. Trimming left V 7 bases short and J 1 base short, with 15 bases between. This CDR3 is built from 15 residues. CDR3 nucleotides: TGTGCCAGCAAGGCGGAGCGGCAAGGCACAGATACGCAGTATTTT. It yields the protein CASKAERQGTDTQYF. The variable domain in full, with the rest retrieved from reference TRBV2 and TRBJ2-3, is EPEVTQTPSHQVTQMGQEVILRCVPISNHLYFYWYRQILGQKVEFLVSFYNNEISEKSEIFDDQFSVERPDGSNFTLKIRSTKLEDSAMYFCASKAERQGTDTQYFGPGTRLTVL.

The chain is built from TRBV4-1 and TRBJ1-2; D is possibly TRBD1 (5 bases). CDR3 length: 15 amino acids. V was shortened by 4 bases and J by 2 bases, with 14 bases between the two germline ends. CDR1 is MGHRA and CDR2 is YSYEKL in the germline V gene. CDR3 loop: CASSRPGLSNYGYTF. CDR3 in DNA: TGCGCCAGCAGCCGCCCAGGGTTAAGCAACTATGGCTACACCTTC.

The chain combines TRBV7-7 with TRBJ2-2; TRBD2 matches at 8 bases. J was trimmed by 5 bases and V by 1 base; bases with no gene match: 15. The CDR3 is 19 amino acids. Per the germline V gene, CDR1 is SSHAT and CDR2 is FNYEAQ (reference sequence). This CDR3 is CASSLGRAGAGVLTGELFF. The DNA for the CDR3 is TGTGCCAGCAGCTTAGGTCGAGCGGGAGCGGGAGTGTTAACCGGGGAGCTGTTTTTT.

This clonotype was counted between two and nine times. The genes are TRBV6-5 and TRBJ2-7, with 12 bases lining up with TRBD1. The CDR3 covers 17 residues. Unmatched junction bases numbered 6, after V lost 0 bases and J lost 3 bases. Germline V lookup: CDR1 MNHEY, CDR2 SVGAGI. CDR3 nucleotide sequence: TGTGCCAGCAGTTACTCCGGGACAGGGGGCGCGTTCTACGAGCAGTACTTC. Translation gives CASSYSGTGGAFYEQYF.

This clonotype was seen a single time. The V call is TRBV29-1, the J call TRBJ1-2; D gene unclear. Germline V gene sequence: CDR1 SQVTM, CDR2 ANQGSEA. The germline V and J ends were trimmed by 1 base and 9 bases, with 0 bases remaining between them. The CDR3 loop spans 8 amino acids. CDR3 in amino acids: CSVEGYTF. Written as DNA, the CDR3 is TGCAGCGTTGAAGGCTACACCTTC.

This clonotype has at least ten counts. The genes are TRBV7-2 and TRBJ2-3; a possible D gene is TRBD2 (6 bases). Trimming removed 3 bases at V and 9 bases at J, with 16 bases between. Germline V lookup: CDR1 SGHTA, CDR2 FQGNSA. This CDR3 contains 14 residues. CDR3 region: CASSFTSAGTTQYF. Written as DNA, the CDR3 is TGTGCCAGCAGCTTCACTTCAGCGGGTACAACGCAGTATTTT.

The chain uses TRBV20-1 and TRBJ1-2; 8 bases are shared with TRBD1. V was pared by 5 bases and J by 6 bases, with 5 bases of the junction left unmatched. The CDR3 spans 12 residues. CDR1 is DFQATT, CDR2 SNEGSKA, per germline (reference sequence). The CDR3 sequence: CSAPQGAHGYTF. The CDR3 DNA reads TGCAGTGCTCCTCAGGGGGCGCATGGCTACACCTTC.

This clonotype was seen many times. The V call is TRBV12-3 or TRBV12-4, the J call TRBJ1-5, with 8 bases fitting TRBD1. The V gene end was trimmed by 3 bases and the J gene end by 1 base; junction bases not matched to a gene: 8. This CDR3 has 17 residues. CDR3: CASSFGADRGSNQPQHF. DNA of the CDR3: TGTGCCAGCAGTTTCGGGGCCGACAGGGGAAGCAATCAGCCCCAGCATTTT.